This is a list of T cell receptor beta chains from one sample in a study of blood T cells in healthy people across ages. TCRdb analysed the 5' RACE reads with MiXCR anew, one entry per CDR3 protein. This sample has some 1.8 million distinct CDR3 sequences; roughly two fifths occur once, and the top ten carry about 21%. The sample comprised blood. All receptors derive from a human donor in good health. The CDR3 runs from the conserved cysteine through the conserved F or W. The D gene is left open where the match is weak. Size tells how often a clone was seen (once, few, many) or the class of an expanded clone, and some rows leave it out.

J: TRBJ1-2
size: few
D: NA
V: TRBV6-5
DNA: TGTGCCAGCAGTTCCCCCGACGGGTATGGCTGCACCTTC
CDR3: CASSSPDGYGCTF

J: TRBJ2-3
size: few
D: NA
V: TRBV20-1
DNA: TGCAGTGCTCCACTCCAGCGGATCACAGATACGCAGTATTTT
CDR3: CSAPLQRITDTQYF

J: TRBJ1-2
size: few
D: TRBD1
V: TRBV20-1
DNA: TGCAGTGCTAGAACACACAGGGGACGCGATTATGGCTACACCTTC
CDR3: CSARTHRGRDYGYTF

J: TRBJ2-7
size: few
D: NA
V: TRBV29-1
DNA: TGCAGCGTTGGATTAGGGGGATTATCCGAGCAGTACTTC
CDR3: CSVGLGGLSEQYF

J: TRBJ1-2
size: NA
D: TRBD1
V: TRBV20-1
DNA: TGCAGTGCTAAGGGACAGGGCGCTAACTATGGCTACACCTTC
CDR3: CSAKGQGANYGYTF

J: TRBJ2-5
size: NA
D: NA
V: TRBV7-2
DNA: TGTGCCAGCAGCTTAGGTTGGGGGGGCCTGAAGACCCAGTACTTC
CDR3: CASSLGWGGLKTQYF

J: TRBJ1-4
size: NA
D: NA
V: TRBV18
DNA: TGTGCCAGCTCACCATTAGTAGCAGGGGCGACCGGGGAAAATGAAAAACTGTTTTTT
CDR3: CASSPLVAGATGENEKLFF

J: TRBJ2-7
size: NA
D: NA
V: TRBV5-1
DNA: TGCGCCAGCAGCTTGGCAGAAAACAGGGTCTCCTACGAGCAGTACTTC
CDR3: CASSLAENRVSYEQYF

J: TRBJ2-3
size: NA
D: TRBD2
V: TRBV29-1
DNA: TGCAGCGTTGCCTTAGCGGGTACCACAGATACGCAGTATTTT
CDR3: CSVALAGTTDTQYF

J: TRBJ2-7
size: many
D: TRBD1
V: TRBV5-1
DNA: TGTGCCAGCGGACAGGGTTACGAGCAGTACTTC
CDR3: CASGQGYEQYF

J: TRBJ2-5
size: few
D: NA
V: TRBV7-9
DNA: TGTGCCAGCAGCCCCTTAGGAGGGTCGATAGAGACCCAGTACTTC
CDR3: CASSPLGGSIETQYF

J: TRBJ2-1
size: NA
D: NA
V: TRBV5-4
DNA: TGTGCCGGCAACTTGGAGCTTGTTAGTGAGCAGTTCTTC
CDR3: CAGNLELVSEQFF

J: TRBJ1-2
size: NA
D: TRBD1
V: TRBV4-1
DNA: TGCGCCAGCAGCCAAGAAAGGGGGCACAGGTTCTATGGCTACACCTTC
CDR3: CASSQERGHRFYGYTF

J: TRBJ2-7
size: few
D: NA
V: TRBV20-1
DNA: TGCAGTGCTAGACAGGTCAACTCCTACGAGCAGTACTTC
CDR3: CSARQVNSYEQYF

J: TRBJ2-1
size: NA
D: TRBD2
V: TRBV6-1
DNA: TGTGCCAGCAGTGAAAAAACTGGCGGGGGGGATGAGCAGTTCTTC
CDR3: CASSEKTGGGDEQFF

J: TRBJ2-1
size: NA
D: NA
V: TRBV20-1
DNA: TGCAGTGCTAGGGAGCTACATGAGCAGTTCTTC
CDR3: CSARELHEQFF

J: TRBJ2-7
size: few
D: NA
V: TRBV13
DNA: TGTGCCAGCAGCTTATGGGCCCTCCGGGGGGCCCCTGAGCAGTACTTC
CDR3: CASSLWALRGAPEQYF

J: TRBJ2-7
size: once
D: TRBD1
V: TRBV20-1
DNA: TGCAGTGCAGATGGACAGGGCCAACCTTACGAGCAGTACTTC
CDR3: CSADGQGQPYEQYF

J: TRBJ2-1
size: many
D: NA
V: TRBV7-2
DNA: TGTGCCAGCAGCTTGTTCTCGGGGAGCTCCTACAATGAGCAGTTCTTC
CDR3: CASSLFSGSSYNEQFF

J: TRBJ2-5
size: few
D: NA
V: TRBV29-1
DNA: TGCAGCGTTGAAGGGGACCCTGAGGTAGAGACCCAGTACTTC
CDR3: CSVEGDPEVETQYF

J: TRBJ1-2
size: NA
D: TRBD1
V: TRBV29-1
DNA: TGCAGCGTGATACAGGGGGACTATGGCTACACCTTC
CDR3: CSVIQGDYGYTF

J: TRBJ2-6
size: few
D: NA
V: TRBV3-1
DNA: TGTGCCAGCAGCCGAGTATCGGCAGCGGTCTCTGGGGCCAACGTCCTGACTTTC
CDR3: CASSRVSAAVSGANVLTF

J: TRBJ2-3
size: few
D: NA
V: TRBV7-2
DNA: TGTGCCAGCAGCCCCGAGTCCCTCGCGCAGTATTTT
CDR3: CASSPESLAQYF

J: TRBJ1-2
size: NA
D: TRBD1
V: TRBV29-1
DNA: TGCAGCGCCCGAGACAGGACAGGGTCTGGCTACACCTTC
CDR3: CSARDRTGSGYTF

J: TRBJ2-3
size: few
D: NA
V: TRBV4-3
DNA: TGCGCCAGCAGCCAAGATCGTAAGGGTATAGATACGCAGTATTTT
CDR3: CASSQDRKGIDTQYF

J: TRBJ1-1
size: NA
D: NA
V: TRBV29-1
DNA: TGCAGCGCCGCCCCCTCAATGTTGAGCACTGAAGCTTTCTTT
CDR3: CSAAPSMLSTEAFF

J: TRBJ1-1
size: few
D: NA
V: TRBV7-9
DNA: TGTGCCAGCAGCCCCCAACGGAGGGACACTGAAGCTTTCTTT
CDR3: CASSPQRRDTEAFF

J: TRBJ1-2
size: NA
D: NA
V: TRBV9
DNA: TGTGCCAGCTTAAGGCTACATGGGAGCGAAATTACCTTC
CDR3: CASLRLHGSEITF

J: TRBJ1-4
size: NA
D: NA
V: TRBV7-2
DNA: TGTGCCAGCAGCGTGTTCGGTGCAACTAATGAAAAACTGTTTTTT
CDR3: CASSVFGATNEKLFF

J: TRBJ2-3
size: NA
D: NA
V: TRBV10-3
DNA: TGTGCCATCAGTGAGGCTGGGGTTCGCACAGATACGCAGTATTTT
CDR3: CAISEAGVRTDTQYF

J: TRBJ2-7
size: NA
D: NA
V: TRBV30
DNA: TGTGCGGGGGTCCTCAAAGATCGATTCTACGAGCAGTACTTC
CDR3: CAGVLKDRFYEQYF

J: TRBJ2-7
size: NA
D: NA
V: TRBV20-1
DNA: TGCAGTGCCAGGGGTCAGGGAAAGATCCTAGGGCAGTACTTC
CDR3: CSARGQGKILGQYF